This T cell receptor (beta chain) came from a study of blood T cell repertoires in COVID-19. Study as a whole: The origin of the acute and convalescent COVID-19 samples was the United States, Italy and Spain. The cDNA or gDNA used as material had been derived from T cells, B-cell-depleted T cells, or PBMCs.

Germline-derived CDR1 and CDR2 are SEHNR and FQNEAQ (reference sequence). Trimming cost V 5 bases and J 1 base; bases outside gene matches: 3. The CDR3 has 16 residues. Original processing methods: Amplifying reference gene primers gave estimates of nucleated cell counts. Libraries were prepared by immunoSEQ multiplex PCR; TCRdb keeps only in-frame clonotypes and omits some of them. D and trimming come from the DNA, and the V and J calls and clone size come from that table. The sample lists approximately 50,000 clones, more than 75% seen once, with more than 4% in the top ten. Sequencing input: peripheral blood. The TCR was taken from a human donor in a cohort sampled during active COVID-19. The chain employs TRBV7-9 and TRBJ2-2; 11 bases match TRBD1. CDR3 DNA: TGTGCCAGCAGCCAGGGACAGGGGGTGAACACCGGGGAGCTGTTTTTT. Its protein product is CASSQGQGVNTGELFF.